In this sample, the clone carrying this T cell receptor (beta chain) turned up many times. Authors' processing steps: Amplified reference gene primers provided the basis for estimating nucleated cell counts. Data came from immunoSEQ multiplex PCR; TCRdb stores just in-frame clones and leaves some out. Clone size and V and J calls were adopted from that table, with D and trimming inferred from the DNA. The table shows 350,000 or so clones, with about 90% occurring only once. These data originate in a study of blood T cell repertoires in COVID-19. The CDR3 spans 15 residues. V shed 2 bases and J 6 bases; nucleotides not matched to a gene: 10. Germline loops: CDR1 SGDLS, CDR2 YYNGEE.

The sequence derives from a woman younger than 45 with COVID-19, enrolled during active disease. The sample consisted of peripheral blood. The chain links TRBV9 to TRBJ1-2; 7 positions match TRBD1. The CDR3 DNA follows: TGTGCCAGCAGCGTTCAGAACACAGGGGTTGATGGCTACACCTTC. Its translation: CASSVQNTGVDGYTF. The entire variable domain, with the rest obtained from reference TRBV9 and TRBJ1-2, is as follows: DSGVTQTPKHLITATGQRVTLRCSPRSGDLSVYWYQQSLDQGLQFLIQYYNGEERAKGNILERFSAQQFPDLHSELNLSSLELGDSALYFCASSVQNTGVDGYTFGSGTRLTVV.